Listed below are T cell receptor beta chains from one sample, sequenced in a study of a mutant IDH1 vaccine in newly diagnosed glioma. Clones were read by immunoSEQ multiplex PCR, and TCRdb kept only the in-frame ones, dropping some. The sample yields about 50,000 clones, approximately 84% seen once. Their antigens remain unidentified. Sample: PBMCs, taken from a glioma patient whose treatment included an IDH1 peptide vaccine. These TCRs come from a woman aged 25 to 39 with glioma. Some clones in this sample may be carry-over from other donors' samples. Both conserved end residues are part of each CDR3. The D gene is left open where the match is weak. The listing skips clone size in some rows; elsewhere it reads once, few, many or a size class.

CDR3 length,V gene,clone size,D gene,J gene,CDR3 DNA,CDR3 protein
12,TRBV29-1,NA,NA,TRBJ2-1,TGCAGCGTTGAGAAAGGCTACAATGAGCAGTTCTTC,CSVEKGYNEQFF
14,TRBV21-1,NA,NA,TRBJ1-2,TGTGCCAGCAGCAAAACGCGGACAACTAGGGGCTACACCTTC,CASSKTRTTRGYTF
15,TRBV4-1,NA,NA,TRBJ1-1,TGCGCCAGCAGCCAAGATGGGGGAGGCGACACTGAAGCTTTCTTT,CASSQDGGGDTEAFF
15,TRBV5-4,NA,NA,TRBJ2-5,TGTGCCAGCAGCCCCGGGACTTCGCTATATGGGACCCAGTACTTC,CASSPGTSLYGTQYF
14,TRBV18,NA,NA,TRBJ2-1,TGTGCCAGCTCACCGAGGCCAGGGGAAGATGAGCAGTTCTTC,CASSPRPGEDEQFF
13,TRBV30,NA,TRBD1,TRBJ2-1,TGTGCCTGGAGTGTAGGGGGACAGGGAAAGATAGTCTTC,CAWSVGGQGKIVF
15,TRBV7-9,NA,NA,TRBJ2-5,TGTGCCAGCAGCACGAAGGTGCCTCTACAAGAGACCCAGTACTTC,CASSTKVPLQETQYF
18,TRBV9,few,NA,TRBJ1-2,TGTGCCAGCAGCGTACGTCCAGAAGGTGGGTATCTGGGCTATGGCTACACCTTC,CASSVRPEGGYLGYGYTF
14,TRBV6-5,NA,TRBD1,TRBJ1-4,TGTGCCAGCAGTTACGACAGGGGAGCGGAAAAACTGTTTTTT,CASSYDRGAEKLFF
14,TRBV9,NA,NA,TRBJ1-2,TGTGCCAGCAGCGTAGAAGCAAGGGGCGGTGGCTACACCTTC,CASSVEARGGGYTF
14,TRBV19,NA,NA,TRBJ1-1,TGTGCCAGTAGTATAGCGGGACGCGGCACTGAAGCTTTCTTT,CASSIAGRGTEAFF
15,TRBV2,NA,TRBD1,TRBJ1-4,TGTGCCAGCAGCCGACAGGGGACGATATATGAAAAACTGTTTTTT,CASSRQGTIYEKLFF
14,TRBV19,few,NA,TRBJ2-1,TGTGCCAGCCGAGGGGGAAGCTCCTACAATGAGCAGTTCTTC,CASRGGSSYNEQFF
13,TRBV19,NA,NA,TRBJ1-1,TGTGCCAGTAGCCTGAACTGGGACACTGAAGCTTTCTTT,CASSLNWDTEAFF
15,TRBV7-8,NA,NA,TRBJ1-5,TGTGCCAGCAGGACCGACCGGGCCAAAAATCAGCCCCAGCATTTT,CASRTDRAKNQPQHF
13,TRBV2,NA,NA,TRBJ1-5,TGTGCCAGCAGTGAAGAATTTAATCAGCCCCAGCATTTT,CASSEEFNQPQHF
16,TRBV9,NA,TRBD2,TRBJ2-1,TGTGCCAGCAGCCAGACTAGCGGGATGTCCTACAATGAGCAGTTCTTC,CASSQTSGMSYNEQFF
13,TRBV7-6,few,TRBD2,TRBJ2-7,TGTGCCAGCAGCCCGGGACTAGCGGGAGAGCAGTACTTC,CASSPGLAGEQYF
13,TRBV11-2,NA,NA,TRBJ1-1,TGTGCCAGTGGCGGTCAGTTGAACACTGAAGCTTTCTTT,CASGGQLNTEAFF
15,TRBV5-5,NA,NA,TRBJ1-1,TGTGCCAGCAGCTTAGTTGGGCTGGGAAACACTGAAGCTTTCTTT,CASSLVGLGNTEAFF
15,TRBV5-6,NA,TRBD2,TRBJ2-5,TGTGCCAGCAGCTTGGGGGGTAGCGGGAGAGCGACCCAGTACTTC,CASSLGGSGRATQYF
16,TRBV12-5,NA,NA,TRBJ1-1,TGTGCTAGTGGTTTGTCCCGAGAACAGGGAAACACTGAAGCTTTCTTT,CASGLSREQGNTEAFF
17,TRBV7-6,NA,NA,TRBJ2-1,TGTGCCAGCAGCTTAATTCGCCCGGGAAGAGCCTACAATGAGCAGTTCTTC,CASSLIRPGRAYNEQFF
12,TRBV10-3,NA,NA,TRBJ1-4,TGTGCCATCAGTGAGAAGAATGAAAAACTGTTTTTT,CAISEKNEKLFF
16,TRBV7-9,NA,NA,TRBJ2-3,TGTGCCGCCTCCGGGACAAAGCTCTTGAGCACAGATACGCAGTATTTT,CAASGTKLLSTDTQYF
17,TRBV7-9,once,TRBD2,TRBJ2-3,TGTGCCAGCAGCGTAGGAACTAGCGGGACCCCCACAGATACGCAGTATTTT,CASSVGTSGTPTDTQYF
19,TRBV7-9,NA,TRBD2,TRBJ2-1,TGTGCCAGCAGCTCCTTAGCGGGAGCGCCGCTATCTTCCTACAATGAGCAGTTCTTC,CASSSLAGAPLSSYNEQFF
12,TRBV6-5,NA,NA,TRBJ1-2,TGTGCCAGCAGACAACCAGGCCGGAGCTACACCTTC,CASRQPGRSYTF
14,TRBV2,once,TRBD1,TRBJ2-2,TGTGCCAGCAGGGCAGGACAGGGGTACGGGGAGCTGTTTTTT,CASRAGQGYGELFF
14,TRBV11-3,once,NA,TRBJ2-2,TGTGCCAGCAGCTTAAAAGGGTACACCGGGGAGCTGTTTTTT,CASSLKGYTGELFF
12,TRBV30,NA,NA,TRBJ1-1,TGTGCCTGGACCTCCGACAGAGCTGAAGCTTTCTTT,CAWTSDRAEAFF
12,TRBV19,NA,NA,TRBJ2-7,TGTGCCAGTAGTATTAGCCCGATGGAGCAGTACTTC,CASSISPMEQYF